This T cell receptor (beta chain) was sequenced during a study of OX40 agonist ivuxolimab in advanced cancers. Overall study: Patients took ivuxolimab, an agonistic anti-OX40 (CD134) antibody. Three patients got partial responses; one had hepatocellular carcinoma and two had cutaneous melanoma.

V trimming: 4 bases; J trimming: 3 bases; junction bases outside the gene matches: 10. The CDR3 consists of 18 residues. CDR1 and CDR2 from the germline V gene are LGHNA and YNFKEQ. Regarding the study as a whole: Expanded clones tended on average to be more numerous among CD8+ T cells than CD4+. Normalized T-cell clonal expansion was also low in some nonresponders.

For this clone: Its antigen is not known.

Assay used: immunoSEQ multiplex PCR; TCRdb lists only in-frame clones, some missing. The sample has 65,000 to 85,000 clones; approximately 86% are singletons. The TCR was taken from an adult with an advanced solid tumor such as melanoma, head and neck, liver or kidney cancer. This chain links TRBV4-2 with TRBJ2-2; 11 bases are shared with TRBD2. The sequences come from CD4+ or CD8+ T cells sorted from blood, collected in a trial of the OX40 agonist ivuxolimab. For the CDR3, the DNA is TGTGCCAGCAGCCCCTGGATAGCGGGGGGGCATCACACCGGGGAGCTGTTTTTT. Its translation is CASSPWIAGGHHTGELFF.